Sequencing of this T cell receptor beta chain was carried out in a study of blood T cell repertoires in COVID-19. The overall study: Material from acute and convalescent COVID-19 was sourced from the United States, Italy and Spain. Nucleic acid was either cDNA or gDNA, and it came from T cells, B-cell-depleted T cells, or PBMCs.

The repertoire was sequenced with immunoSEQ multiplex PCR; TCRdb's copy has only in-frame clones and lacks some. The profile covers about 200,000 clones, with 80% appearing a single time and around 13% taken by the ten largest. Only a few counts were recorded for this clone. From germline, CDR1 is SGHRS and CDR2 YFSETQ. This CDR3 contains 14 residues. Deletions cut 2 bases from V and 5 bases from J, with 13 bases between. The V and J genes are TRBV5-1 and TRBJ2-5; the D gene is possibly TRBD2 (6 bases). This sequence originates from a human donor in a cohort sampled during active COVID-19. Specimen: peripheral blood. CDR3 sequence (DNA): TGCGCCAGCAGCTTAGTCGGGGGACGGGAGACCCAGTACTTC. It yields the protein CASSLVGGRETQYF.